This T cell receptor (beta chain) was recorded in a study of blood T cell repertoires in COVID-19. This clone was counted a single time. CDR1 is SEHNR, CDR2 FQNEAQ, per germline (reference sequence). V dropped 7 bases and J dropped 0 bases, with 17 bases sitting between them. The CDR3 runs 16 residues. Measured with immunoSEQ multiplex PCR; TCRdb has only the in-frame clones, and not every one. The sample has approximately 210,000 clones, 88% seen once. Input material: peripheral blood. V and J are TRBV7-9 and TRBJ2-3, with D maybe TRBD2 (6 bases). The clonotype originates from a man aged 18 to 30 with active or convalescent COVID-19. The CDR3 is CASTPLGGSSTDTQYF. The CDR3 bases are TGTGCCAGCACCCCCCTCGGGGGATCTAGCACAGATACGCAGTATTTT.